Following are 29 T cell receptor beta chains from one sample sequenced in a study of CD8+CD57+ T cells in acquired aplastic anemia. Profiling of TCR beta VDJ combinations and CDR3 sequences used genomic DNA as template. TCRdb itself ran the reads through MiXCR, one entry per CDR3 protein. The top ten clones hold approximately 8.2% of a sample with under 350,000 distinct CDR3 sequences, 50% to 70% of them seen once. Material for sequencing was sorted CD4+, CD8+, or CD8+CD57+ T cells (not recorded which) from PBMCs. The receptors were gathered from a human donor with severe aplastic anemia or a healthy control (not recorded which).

CDR3 in DNA: TGCGCCAGCAGCTTGGGGACTACCACCCAAGAGACCCAGTACTTC. It translates to CASSLGTTTQETQYF. The V gene is TRBV5-1, the J gene TRBJ2-5; D might be TRBD2 (6 bases). The CDR3 runs 15 residues. Trimming removed 0 bases at V and 1 base at J, with 10 bases between. Germline V gene lookup returns CDR1 SGHRS and CDR2 YFSETQ. Based on the CDR3 plus reference TRBV5-1 and TRBJ2-5, the full variable domain is KAGVTQTPRYLIKTRGQQVTLSCSPISGHRSVSWYQQTPGQGLQFLFEYFSETQRNKGNFPGRFSGRQFSNSRSEMNVSTLELGDSALYLCASSLGTTTQETQYFGPGTRLLVL.

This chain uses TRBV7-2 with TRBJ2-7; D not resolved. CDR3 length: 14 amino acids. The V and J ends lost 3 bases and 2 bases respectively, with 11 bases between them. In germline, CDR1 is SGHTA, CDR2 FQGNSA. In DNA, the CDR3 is TGTGCCAGCAGCTTTGGGGTGGGTACCTACGAGCAGTACTTC. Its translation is CASSFGVGTYEQYF.

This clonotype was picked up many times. DNA of the CDR3: TGTGCCAGCAGCTTGAAGACTCCCGGGGGTGAAAAACTGTTTTTT. Its protein is CASSLKTPGGEKLFF. V is TRBV5-6 and J is TRBJ1-4; D might be TRBD1 (5 bases). Trimming left V 1 base short and J 7 bases short, with 14 bases between. Germline CDR1 and CDR2: SGHDT and YYEEEE. The CDR3 runs to 15 residues.

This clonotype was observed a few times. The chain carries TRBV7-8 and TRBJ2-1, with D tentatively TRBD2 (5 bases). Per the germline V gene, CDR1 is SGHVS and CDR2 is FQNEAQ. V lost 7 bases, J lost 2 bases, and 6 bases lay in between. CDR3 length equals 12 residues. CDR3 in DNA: TGTGCCAGCATGAGGGCCTACAATGAGCAGTTCTTC. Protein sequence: CASMRAYNEQFF. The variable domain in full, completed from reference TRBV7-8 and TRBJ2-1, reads GAGVSQSPRYKVAKRGQDVALRCDPISGHVSLFWYQQALGQGPEFLTYFQNEAQLDKSGLPSDRFFAERPEGSVSTLKIQRTQQEDSAVYLCASMRAYNEQFFGPGTRLTVL.

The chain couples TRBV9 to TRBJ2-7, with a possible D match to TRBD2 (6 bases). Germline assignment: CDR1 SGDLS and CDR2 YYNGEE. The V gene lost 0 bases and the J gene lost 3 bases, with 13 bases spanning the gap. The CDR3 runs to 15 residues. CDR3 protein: CASSVEEGPYYEQYF. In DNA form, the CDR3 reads TGTGCCAGCAGCGTAGAGGAGGGTCCCTACTACGAGCAGTACTTC.

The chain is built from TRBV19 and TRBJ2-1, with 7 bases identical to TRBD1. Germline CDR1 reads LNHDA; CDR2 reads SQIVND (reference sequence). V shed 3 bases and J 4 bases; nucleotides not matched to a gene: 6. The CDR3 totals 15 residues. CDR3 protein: CASSMPGQRYNEQFF. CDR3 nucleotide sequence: TGTGCCAGTAGTATGCCGGGACAGCGTTACAATGAGCAGTTCTTC.

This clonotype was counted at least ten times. CDR3 amino acids: CASSQIGITGELFF. In nucleotides, the CDR3 is TGTGCCAGCAGCCAAATAGGAATCACCGGGGAGCTGTTTTTT. The V gene is TRBV14, the J gene TRBJ2-2; D is undetermined. Trimming took off 2 bases at V and 4 bases at J, with 8 bases between the two ends. CDR1 SGHDN and CDR2 FVKESK come from the germline V gene. CDR3 size: 14 residues. Full variable domain (remainder filled in from reference TRBV14 and TRBJ2-2): EAGVTQFPSHSVIEKGQTVTLRCDPISGHDNLYWYRRVMGKEIKFLLHFVKESKQDESGMPNNRFLAERTGGTYSTLKVQPAELEDSGVYFCASSQIGITGELFFGEGSRLTVL.

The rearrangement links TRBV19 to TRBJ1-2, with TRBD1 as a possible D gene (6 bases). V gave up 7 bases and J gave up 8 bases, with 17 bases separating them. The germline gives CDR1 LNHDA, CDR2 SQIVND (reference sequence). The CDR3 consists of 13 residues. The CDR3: CASTVDSMKGYTF. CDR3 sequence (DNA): TGTGCCAGTACCGTGGACAGTATGAAAGGCTACACCTTC.

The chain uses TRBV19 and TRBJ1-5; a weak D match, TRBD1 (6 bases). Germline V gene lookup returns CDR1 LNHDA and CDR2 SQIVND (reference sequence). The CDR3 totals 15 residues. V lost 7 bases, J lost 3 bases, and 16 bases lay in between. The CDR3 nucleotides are TGTGCCAGTAACCCTACAGGGTACGTCAATCAGCCCCAGCATTTT. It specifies CASNPTGYVNQPQHF.

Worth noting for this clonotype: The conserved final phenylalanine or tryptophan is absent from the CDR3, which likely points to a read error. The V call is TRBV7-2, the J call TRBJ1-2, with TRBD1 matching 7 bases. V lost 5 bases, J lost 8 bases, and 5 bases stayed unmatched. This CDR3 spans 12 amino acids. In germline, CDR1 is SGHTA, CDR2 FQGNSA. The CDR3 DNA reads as TGTGCCAGCAGCACGAGGGGGCGAGGCTACACCCTC. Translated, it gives CASSTRGRGYTL.

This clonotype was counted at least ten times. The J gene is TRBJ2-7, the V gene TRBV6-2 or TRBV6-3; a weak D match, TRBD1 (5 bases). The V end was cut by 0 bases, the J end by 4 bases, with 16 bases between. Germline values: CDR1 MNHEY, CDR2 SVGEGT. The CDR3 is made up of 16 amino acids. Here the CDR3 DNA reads TGTGCCAGCAGTTACTCAAAGGGGATGATTGGATACGAGCAGTACTTC. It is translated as CASSYSKGMIGYEQYF.

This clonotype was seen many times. The CDR3 DNA reads TGTGCCAGCAGTTTTAGCGGGGGCCGGAGCACAGATACGCAGTATTTT. Amino acids: CASSFSGGRSTDTQYF. The V and J genes are TRBV6-5 and TRBJ2-3; 9 bases fit TRBD2. The CDR3 is 16 residues long. Germline V gene sequence: CDR1 MNHEY, CDR2 SVGAGI. V shed 4 bases and J 0 bases; nucleotides not matched to a gene: 5.

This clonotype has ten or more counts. The CDR3 coding sequence is TGTGCCATCGGTCGGACAGGGGAAAATGGCTACACCTTC. Its protein is CAIGRTGENGYTF. The chain combines TRBV28 with TRBJ1-2, with TRBD1 matching 9 bases. This CDR3 is built from 13 residues. The ends lost 10 bases at V and 6 bases at J; junction bases unmatched: 9. Germline V gives CDR1 MDHEN, CDR2 SYDVKM.

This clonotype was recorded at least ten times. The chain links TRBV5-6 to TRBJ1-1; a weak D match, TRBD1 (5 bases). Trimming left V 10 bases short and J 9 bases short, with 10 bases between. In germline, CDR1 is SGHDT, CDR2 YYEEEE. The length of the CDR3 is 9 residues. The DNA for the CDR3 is TGTGCCGGGGGGAGGCAAGCTTTCTTT. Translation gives CAGGRQAFF.

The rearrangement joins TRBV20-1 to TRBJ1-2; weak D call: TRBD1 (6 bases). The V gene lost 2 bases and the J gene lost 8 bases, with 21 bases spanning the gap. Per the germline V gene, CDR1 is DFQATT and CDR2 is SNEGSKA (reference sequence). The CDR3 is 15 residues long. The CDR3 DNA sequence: TGCAGTGCTAGATCATGGGGGGGCGCCGGGTACGGCTACACCTTC. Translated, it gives CSARSWGGAGYGYTF.

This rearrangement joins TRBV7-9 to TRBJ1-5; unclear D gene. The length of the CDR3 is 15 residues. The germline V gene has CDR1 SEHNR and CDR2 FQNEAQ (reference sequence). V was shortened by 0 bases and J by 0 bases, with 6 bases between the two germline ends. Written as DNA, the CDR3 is TGTGCCAGCAGCTTAGCGGGCCATAGCAATCAGCCCCAGCATTTT. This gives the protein CASSLAGHSNQPQHF.

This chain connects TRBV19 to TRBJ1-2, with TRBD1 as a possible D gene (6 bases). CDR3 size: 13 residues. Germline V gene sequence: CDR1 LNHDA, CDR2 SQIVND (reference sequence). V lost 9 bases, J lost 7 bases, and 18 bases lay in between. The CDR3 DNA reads TGTGCCAGCACATCACAGGGCTTTAGTGGCTACACCTTC. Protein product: CASTSQGFSGYTF.

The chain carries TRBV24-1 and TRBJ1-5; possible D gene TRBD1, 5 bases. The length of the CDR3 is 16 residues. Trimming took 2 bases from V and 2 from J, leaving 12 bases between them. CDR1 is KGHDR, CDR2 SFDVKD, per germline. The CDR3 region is CATSDWQGCGNQPQHF. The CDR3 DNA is TGTGCCACCAGTGATTGGCAGGGTTGCGGCAATCAGCCCCAGCATTTT.

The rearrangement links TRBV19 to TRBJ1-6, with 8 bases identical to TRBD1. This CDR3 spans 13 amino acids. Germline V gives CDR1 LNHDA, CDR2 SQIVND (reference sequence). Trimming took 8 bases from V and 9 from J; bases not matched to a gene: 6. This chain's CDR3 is CASQDREGSPLHF. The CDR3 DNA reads TGTGCCAGTCAGGACAGGGAAGGTTCACCCCTCCACTTT.

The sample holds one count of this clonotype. The CDR3 DNA is TGTGCCAGCAGCTTACCCCGCCGCAGTGAGCAGTTCTTC. Translation: CASSLPRRSEQFF. The chain joins TRBV7-9 to TRBJ2-1; D remains unclear. The CDR3 runs to 13 residues. V lost 2 bases and J lost 9, with 11 bases in between. Germline V gene sequence: CDR1 SEHNR, CDR2 FQNEAQ (reference sequence).

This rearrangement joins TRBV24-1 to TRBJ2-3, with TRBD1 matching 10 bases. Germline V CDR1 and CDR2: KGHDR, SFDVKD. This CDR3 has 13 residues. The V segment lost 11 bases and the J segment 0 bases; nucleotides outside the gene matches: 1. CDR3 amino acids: CAMGQGSTDTQYF. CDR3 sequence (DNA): TGTGCCATGGGACAGGGGAGCACAGATACGCAGTATTTT.

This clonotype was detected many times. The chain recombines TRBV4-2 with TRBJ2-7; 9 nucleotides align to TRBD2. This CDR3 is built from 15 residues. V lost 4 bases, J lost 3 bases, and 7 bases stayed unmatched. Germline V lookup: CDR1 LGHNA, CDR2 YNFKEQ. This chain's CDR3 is CASSLLAGIIYEQYF. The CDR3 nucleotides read TGTGCCAGCAGCCTCCTAGCGGGGATTATCTACGAGCAGTACTTC.

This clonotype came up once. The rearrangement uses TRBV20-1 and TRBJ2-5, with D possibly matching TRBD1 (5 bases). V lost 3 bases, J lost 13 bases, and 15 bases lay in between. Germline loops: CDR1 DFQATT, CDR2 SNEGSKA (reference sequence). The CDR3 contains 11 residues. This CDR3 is CSASLTRVWYF. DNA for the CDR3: TGCAGTGCTAGTTTAACCAGGGTTTGGTACTTC.

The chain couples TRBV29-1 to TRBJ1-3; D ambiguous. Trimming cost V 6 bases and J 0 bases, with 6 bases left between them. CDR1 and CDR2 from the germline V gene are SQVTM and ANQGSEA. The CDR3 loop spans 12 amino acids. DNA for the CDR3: TGCAGCGTACAGTACTCTGGAAACACCATATATTTT. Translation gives CSVQYSGNTIYF.

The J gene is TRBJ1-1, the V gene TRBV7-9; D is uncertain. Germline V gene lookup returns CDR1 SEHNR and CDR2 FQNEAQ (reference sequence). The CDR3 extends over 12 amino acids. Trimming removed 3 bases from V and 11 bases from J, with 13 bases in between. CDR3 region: CASSFSLPSAFF. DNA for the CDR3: TGTGCCAGCAGCTTTTCGCTCCCCTCGGCTTTCTTT.

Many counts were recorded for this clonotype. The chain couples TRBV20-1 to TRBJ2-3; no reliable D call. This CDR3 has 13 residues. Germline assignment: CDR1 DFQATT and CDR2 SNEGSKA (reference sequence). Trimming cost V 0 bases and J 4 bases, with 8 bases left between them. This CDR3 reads CSARDWTADTQYF. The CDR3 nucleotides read TGCAGTGCTAGAGACTGGACCGCAGATACGCAGTATTTT.

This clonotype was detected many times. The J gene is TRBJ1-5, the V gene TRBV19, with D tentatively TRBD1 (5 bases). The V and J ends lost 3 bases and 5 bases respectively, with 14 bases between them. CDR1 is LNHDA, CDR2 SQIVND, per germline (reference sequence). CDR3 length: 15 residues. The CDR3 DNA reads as TGTGCCAGTAGTATTTCTTGGGTCAGGGATCAGCCCCAGCATTTT. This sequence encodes CASSISWVRDQPQHF.

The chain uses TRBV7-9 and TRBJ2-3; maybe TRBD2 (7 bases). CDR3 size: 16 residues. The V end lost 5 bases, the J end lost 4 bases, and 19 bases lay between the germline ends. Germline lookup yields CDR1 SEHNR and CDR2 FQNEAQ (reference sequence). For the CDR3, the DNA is TGTGCCAGCAGCCCCGTGGGGGCGGGGGAAGCAGATACGCAGTATTTT. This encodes CASSPVGAGEADTQYF.

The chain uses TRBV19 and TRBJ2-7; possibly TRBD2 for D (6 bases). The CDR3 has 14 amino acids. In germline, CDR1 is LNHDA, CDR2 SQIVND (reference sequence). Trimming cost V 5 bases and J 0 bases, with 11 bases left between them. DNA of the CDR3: TGTGCCAGTAGTCCGGGACTGATCTCCTACGAGCAGTACTTC. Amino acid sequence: CASSPGLISYEQYF. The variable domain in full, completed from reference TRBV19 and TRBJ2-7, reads DGGITQSPKYLFRKEGQNVTLSCEQNLNHDAMYWYRQDPGQGLRLIYYSQIVNDFQKGDIAEGYSVSREKKESFPLTVTSAQKNPTAFYLCASSPGLISYEQYFGPGTRLTVT.